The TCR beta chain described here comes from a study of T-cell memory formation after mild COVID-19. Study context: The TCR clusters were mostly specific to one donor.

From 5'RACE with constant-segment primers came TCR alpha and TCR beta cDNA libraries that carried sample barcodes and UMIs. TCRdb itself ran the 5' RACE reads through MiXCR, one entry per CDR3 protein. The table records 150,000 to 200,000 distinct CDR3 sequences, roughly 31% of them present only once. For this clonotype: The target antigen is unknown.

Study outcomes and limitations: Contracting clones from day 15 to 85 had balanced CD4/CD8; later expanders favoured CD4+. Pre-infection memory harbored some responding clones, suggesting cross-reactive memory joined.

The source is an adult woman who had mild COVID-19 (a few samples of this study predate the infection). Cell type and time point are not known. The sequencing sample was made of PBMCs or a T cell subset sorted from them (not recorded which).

This CDR3 reads CASSSEQGNGFYEQYF. DNA for the CDR3: TGTGCCAGCAGTAGCGAGCAGGGGAACGGGTTTTACGAGCAGTACTTC. The chain links TRBV6-6 to TRBJ2-7; a weak D match, TRBD1 (6 bases). The CDR3 runs 16 residues. The germline V gene encodes CDR1 MNHNY and CDR2 SVGAGI (reference sequence). Trimming took off 5 bases at V and 4 bases at J, with 21 bases between the two ends.